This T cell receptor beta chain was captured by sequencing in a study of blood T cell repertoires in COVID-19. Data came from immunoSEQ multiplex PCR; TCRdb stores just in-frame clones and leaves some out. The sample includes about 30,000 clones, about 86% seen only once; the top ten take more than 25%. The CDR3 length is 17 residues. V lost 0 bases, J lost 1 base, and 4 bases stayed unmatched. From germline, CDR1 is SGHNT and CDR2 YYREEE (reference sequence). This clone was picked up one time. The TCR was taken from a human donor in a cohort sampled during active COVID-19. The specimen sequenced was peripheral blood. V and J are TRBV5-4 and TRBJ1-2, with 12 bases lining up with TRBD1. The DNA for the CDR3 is TGTGCCAGCAGCTTGGCGGGACAGGGGGCCGGTAACTATGGCTACACCTTC. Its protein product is CASSLAGQGAGNYGYTF. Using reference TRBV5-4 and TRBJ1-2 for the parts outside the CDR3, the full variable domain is ETGVTQSPTHLIKTRGQQVTLRCSSQSGHNTVSWYQQALGQGPQFIFQYYREEENGRGNFPPRFSGLQFPNYSSELNVNALELDDSALYLCASSLAGQGAGNYGYTFGSGTRLTVV.